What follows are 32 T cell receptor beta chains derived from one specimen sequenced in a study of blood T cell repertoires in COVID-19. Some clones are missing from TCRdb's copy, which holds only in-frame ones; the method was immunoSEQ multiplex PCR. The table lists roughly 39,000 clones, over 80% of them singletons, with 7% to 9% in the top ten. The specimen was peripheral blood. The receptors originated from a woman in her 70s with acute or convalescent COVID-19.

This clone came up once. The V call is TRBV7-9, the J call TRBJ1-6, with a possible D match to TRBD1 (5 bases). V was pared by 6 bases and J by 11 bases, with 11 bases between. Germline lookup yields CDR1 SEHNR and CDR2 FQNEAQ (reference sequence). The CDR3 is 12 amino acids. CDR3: CASRLGPAPLHF. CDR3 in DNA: TGTGCCAGCAGATTGGGGCCAGCACCCCTCCACTTT. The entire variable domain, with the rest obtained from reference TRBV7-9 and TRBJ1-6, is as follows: DTGVSQNPRHKITKRGQNVTFRCDPISEHNRLYWYRQTLGQGPEFLTYFQNEAQLEKSRLLSDRFSAERPKGSFSTLEIQRTEQGDSAMYLCASRLGPAPLHFGNGTRLTVT.

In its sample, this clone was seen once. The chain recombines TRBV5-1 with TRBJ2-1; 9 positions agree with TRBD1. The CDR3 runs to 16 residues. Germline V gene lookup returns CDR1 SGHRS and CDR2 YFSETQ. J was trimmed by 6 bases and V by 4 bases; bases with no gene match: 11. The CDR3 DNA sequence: TGCGCCAGCAGCGTAGCCGGGACAGGGTTGGGCAATGAGCAGTTCTTC. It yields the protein CASSVAGTGLGNEQFF.

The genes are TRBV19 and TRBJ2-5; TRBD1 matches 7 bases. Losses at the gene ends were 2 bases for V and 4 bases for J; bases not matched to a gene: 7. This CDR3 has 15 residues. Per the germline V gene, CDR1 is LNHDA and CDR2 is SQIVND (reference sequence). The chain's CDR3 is CASSIRVRQGETQYF. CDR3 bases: TGTGCCAGTAGTATAAGGGTACGACAGGGAGAGACCCAGTACTTC.

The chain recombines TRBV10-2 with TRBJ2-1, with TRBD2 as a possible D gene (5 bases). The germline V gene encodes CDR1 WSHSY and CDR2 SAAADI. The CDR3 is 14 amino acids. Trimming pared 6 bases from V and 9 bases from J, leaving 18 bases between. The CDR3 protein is CASSLAGNQVEQFF. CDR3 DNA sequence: TGCGCCAGCAGCCTAGCCGGGAATCAGGTTGAGCAGTTCTTC.

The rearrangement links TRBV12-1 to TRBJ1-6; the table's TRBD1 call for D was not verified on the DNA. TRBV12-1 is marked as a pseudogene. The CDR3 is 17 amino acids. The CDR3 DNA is TGTGCCAGCAGCTTTGGGAGTCGGGACAGCATTAATTCACCCCTCCACTTT. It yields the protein CASSFGSRDSINSPLHF.

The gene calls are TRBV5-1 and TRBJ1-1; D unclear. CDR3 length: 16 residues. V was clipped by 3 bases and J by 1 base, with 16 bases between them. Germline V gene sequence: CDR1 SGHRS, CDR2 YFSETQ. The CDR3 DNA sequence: TGCGCCAGCAGCTCCGAATGGAGAAACTGGAACACTGAAGCTTTCTTT. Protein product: CASSSEWRNWNTEAFF.

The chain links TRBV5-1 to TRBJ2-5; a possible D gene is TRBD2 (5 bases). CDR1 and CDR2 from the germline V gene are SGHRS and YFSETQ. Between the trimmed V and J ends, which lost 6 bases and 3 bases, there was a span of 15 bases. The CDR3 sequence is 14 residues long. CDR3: CASTPGPGEETQYF. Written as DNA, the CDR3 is TGCGCCAGCACTCCCGGACCCGGGGAAGAGACCCAGTACTTC.

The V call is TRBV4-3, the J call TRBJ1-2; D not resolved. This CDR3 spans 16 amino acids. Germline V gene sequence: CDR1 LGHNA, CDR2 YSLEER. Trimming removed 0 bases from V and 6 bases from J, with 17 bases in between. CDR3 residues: CASSQDRASMADGYTF. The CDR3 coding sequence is TGCGCCAGCAGCCAAGATCGAGCGTCAATGGCTGATGGCTACACCTTC.

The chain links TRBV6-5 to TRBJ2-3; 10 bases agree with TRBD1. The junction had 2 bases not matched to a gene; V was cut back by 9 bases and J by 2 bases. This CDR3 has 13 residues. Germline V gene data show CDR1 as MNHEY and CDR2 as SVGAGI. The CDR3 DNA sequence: TGTGCCAGTCGACAGGGGGCCACAGATACGCAGTATTTT. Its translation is CASRQGATDTQYF.

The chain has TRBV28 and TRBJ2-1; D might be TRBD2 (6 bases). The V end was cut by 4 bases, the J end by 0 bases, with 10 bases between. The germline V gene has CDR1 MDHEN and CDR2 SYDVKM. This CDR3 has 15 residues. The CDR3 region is CASSSGTPSYNEQFF. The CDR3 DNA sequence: TGTGCCAGCAGTTCCGGGACTCCCTCCTACAATGAGCAGTTCTTC.

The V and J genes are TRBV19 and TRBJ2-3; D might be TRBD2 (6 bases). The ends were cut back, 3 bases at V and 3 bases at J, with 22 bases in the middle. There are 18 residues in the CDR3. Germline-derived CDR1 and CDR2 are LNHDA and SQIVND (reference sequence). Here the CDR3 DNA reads TGTGCCAGTAGTATGGTTATAATAGCGGAGGAGAGGACAGATACGCAGTATTTT. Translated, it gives CASSMVIIAEERTDTQYF.

The CDR3 DNA reads TGCGCCAGCAAGGCAGGGGGCTCTAACTATGGCTACACCTTC. As protein: CASKAGGSNYGYTF. This chain joins TRBV5-1 and TRBJ1-2; 8 bases map to TRBD1. Unmatched junction bases numbered 4, after V lost 6 bases and J lost 0 bases. Looked up from germline, CDR1 is SGHRS and CDR2 is YFSETQ. The CDR3 extends over 14 amino acids.

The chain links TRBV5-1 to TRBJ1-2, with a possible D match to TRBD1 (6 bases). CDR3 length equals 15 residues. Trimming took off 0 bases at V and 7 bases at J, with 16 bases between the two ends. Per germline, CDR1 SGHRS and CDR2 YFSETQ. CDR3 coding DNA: TGCGCCAGCAGCTTGGTCAAGACAGGTGTCTCTGGCTACACCTTC. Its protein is CASSLVKTGVSGYTF.

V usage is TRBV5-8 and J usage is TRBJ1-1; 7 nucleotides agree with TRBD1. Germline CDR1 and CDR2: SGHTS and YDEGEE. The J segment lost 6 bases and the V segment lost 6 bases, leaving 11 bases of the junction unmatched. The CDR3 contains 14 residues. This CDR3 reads CASTPQGMRAEAFF. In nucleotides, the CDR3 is TGTGCCAGCACCCCACAGGGGATGCGTGCTGAAGCTTTCTTT.

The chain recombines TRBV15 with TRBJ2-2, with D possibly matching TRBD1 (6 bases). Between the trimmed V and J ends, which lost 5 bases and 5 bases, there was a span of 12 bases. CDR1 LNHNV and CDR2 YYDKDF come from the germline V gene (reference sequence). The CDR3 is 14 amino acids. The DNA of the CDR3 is TGTGCCACCAGCTACCGCAGGGGTACCGGGGAGCTGTTTTTT. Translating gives CATSYRRGTGELFF.

In DNA, the CDR3 is TGTGCCAGCCAAGACAGGTTCCAAGAGACCCAGTACTTC. Translation: CASQDRFQETQYF. The V call is TRBV7-2, the J call TRBJ2-5; tentative D call: TRBD1 (6 bases). The CDR3 extends over 13 amino acids. Deletions cut 8 bases from V and 1 base from J, with 11 bases between. CDR1 is SGHTA, CDR2 FQGNSA, per germline.

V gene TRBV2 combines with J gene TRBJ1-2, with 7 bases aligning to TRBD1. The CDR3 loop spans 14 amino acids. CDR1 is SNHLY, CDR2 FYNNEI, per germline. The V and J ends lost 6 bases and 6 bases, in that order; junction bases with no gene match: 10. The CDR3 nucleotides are TGTGCCAGCAGGATGGGACAGCCATTTGATGGCTACACCTTC. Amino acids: CASRMGQPFDGYTF.

The CDR3 protein is CASSPRGNYGYTF. The CDR3 DNA is TGTGCCAGCTCACCAAGGGGGAACTATGGCTACACCTTC. This chain connects TRBV18 to TRBJ1-2; the D gene is possibly TRBD1 (6 bases). V was trimmed by 2 bases and J by 2 bases, leaving 6 bases between them. Germline loops: CDR1 KGHSH, CDR2 LQKENI. This CDR3 comprises 13 residues. Using reference TRBV18 and TRBJ1-2 for the parts outside the CDR3, the full variable domain is NAGVMQNPRHLVRRRGQEARLRCSPMKGHSHVYWYRQLPEEGLKFMVYLQKENIIDESGMPKERFSAEFPKEGPSILRIQQVVRGDSAAYFCASSPRGNYGYTFGSGTRLTVV.

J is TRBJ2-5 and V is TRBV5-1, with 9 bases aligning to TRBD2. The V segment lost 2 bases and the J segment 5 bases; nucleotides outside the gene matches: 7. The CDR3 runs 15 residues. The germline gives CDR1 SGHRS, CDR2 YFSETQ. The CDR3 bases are TGCGCCAGCAGCTTCGGGGGGACTAGCTCCGAGACCCAGTACTTC. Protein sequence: CASSFGGTSSETQYF. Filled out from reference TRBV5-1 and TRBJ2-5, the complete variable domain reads KAGVTQTPRYLIKTRGQQVTLSCSPISGHRSVSWYQQTPGQGLQFLFEYFSETQRNKGNFPGRFSGRQFSNSRSEMNVSTLELGDSALYLCASSFGGTSSETQYFGPGTRLLVL.

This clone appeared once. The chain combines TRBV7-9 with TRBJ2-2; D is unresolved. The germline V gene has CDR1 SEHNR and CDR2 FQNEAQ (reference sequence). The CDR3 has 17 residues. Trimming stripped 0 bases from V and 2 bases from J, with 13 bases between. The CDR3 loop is CASSLAVNMINTGELFF. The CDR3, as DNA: TGTGCCAGCAGCTTAGCGGTGAACATGATAAACACCGGGGAGCTGTTTTTT.

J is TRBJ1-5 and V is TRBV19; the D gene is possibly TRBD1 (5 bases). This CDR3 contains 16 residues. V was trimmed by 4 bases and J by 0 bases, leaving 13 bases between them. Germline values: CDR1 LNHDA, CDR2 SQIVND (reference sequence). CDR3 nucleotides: TGTGCCAGTAGTACCCTGACAGCTTATAGCAATCAGCCCCAGCATTTT. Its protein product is CASSTLTAYSNQPQHF.

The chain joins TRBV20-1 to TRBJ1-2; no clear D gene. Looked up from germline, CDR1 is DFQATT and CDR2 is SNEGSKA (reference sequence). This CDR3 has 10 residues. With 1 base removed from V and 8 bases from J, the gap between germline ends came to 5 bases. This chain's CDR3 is CSARVEGYTF. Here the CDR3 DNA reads TGCAGTGCTAGAGTGGAGGGCTACACCTTC.

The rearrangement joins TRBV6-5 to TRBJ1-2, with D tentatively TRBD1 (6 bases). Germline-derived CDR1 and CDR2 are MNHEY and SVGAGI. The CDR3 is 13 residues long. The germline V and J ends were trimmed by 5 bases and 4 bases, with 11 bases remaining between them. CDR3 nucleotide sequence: TGTGCCAGCAGTCTGGACAGCCCCTATGGCTACACCTTC. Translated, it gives CASSLDSPYGYTF.

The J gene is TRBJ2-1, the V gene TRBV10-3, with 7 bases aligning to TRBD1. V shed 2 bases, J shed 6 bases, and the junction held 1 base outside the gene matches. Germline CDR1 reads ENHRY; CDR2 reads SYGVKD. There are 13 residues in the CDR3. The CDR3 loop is CAISEDRANEQFF. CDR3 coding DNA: TGTGCCATCAGTGAGGACAGGGCCAATGAGCAGTTCTTC.

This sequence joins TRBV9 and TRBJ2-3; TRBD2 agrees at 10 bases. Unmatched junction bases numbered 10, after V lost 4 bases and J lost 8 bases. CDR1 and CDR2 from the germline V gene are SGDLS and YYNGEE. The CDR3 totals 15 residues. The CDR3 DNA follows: TGTGCCAGCAGCCCAGAGCGGGGGGGCCTCGTTACGCAGTATTTT. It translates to CASSPERGGLVTQYF.

The CDR3 DNA follows: TGCAGCGTTGCGGAGGCGCGGAGCACAGATACGCAGTATTTT. Protein: CSVAEARSTDTQYF. The V call is TRBV29-1, the J call TRBJ2-3, with D possibly being TRBD2 (5 bases). CDR1 and CDR2 (germline): SQVTM, ANQGSEA. The CDR3 is 14 residues long. V lost 4 bases, J lost 0 bases, and 11 bases lay in between.

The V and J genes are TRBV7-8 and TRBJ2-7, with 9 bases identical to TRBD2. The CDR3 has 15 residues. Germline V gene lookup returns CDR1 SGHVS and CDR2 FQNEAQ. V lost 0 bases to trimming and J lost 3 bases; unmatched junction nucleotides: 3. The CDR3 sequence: CASSLASGGFYEQYV. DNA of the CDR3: TGTGCCAGCAGCTTAGCCAGCGGGGGGTTCTACGAGCAGTACGTC.

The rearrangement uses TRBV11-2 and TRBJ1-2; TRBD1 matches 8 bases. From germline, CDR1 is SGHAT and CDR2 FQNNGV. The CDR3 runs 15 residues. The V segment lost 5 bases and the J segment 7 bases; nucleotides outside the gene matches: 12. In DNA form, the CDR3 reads TGTGCCAGCAGCCCGGGACAGGACTCGCGGCCTGGCTACACCTTC. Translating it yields CASSPGQDSRPGYTF.

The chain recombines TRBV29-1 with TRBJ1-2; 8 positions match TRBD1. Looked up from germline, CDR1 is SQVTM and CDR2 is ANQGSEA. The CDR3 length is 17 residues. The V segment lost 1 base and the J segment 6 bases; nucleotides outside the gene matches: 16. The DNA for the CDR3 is TGCAGCGTTGAAGGGGGGTTCACCAGGGGGCTGTTGAATGGCTACACCTTC. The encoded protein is CSVEGGFTRGLLNGYTF.

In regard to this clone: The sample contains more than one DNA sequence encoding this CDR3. The DNA for the CDR3 is TGTGCCAGCTCACCCCGGGGTGAGACCCAGTACTTC. Translating gives CASSPRGETQYF. This rearrangement joins TRBV18 to TRBJ2-5; D possibly corresponds to TRBD2 (5 bases). The V end was cut by 3 bases, the J end by 5 bases, with 7 bases between. Germline CDR1 is KGHSH and CDR2 is LQKENI. The length of the CDR3 is 12 residues.

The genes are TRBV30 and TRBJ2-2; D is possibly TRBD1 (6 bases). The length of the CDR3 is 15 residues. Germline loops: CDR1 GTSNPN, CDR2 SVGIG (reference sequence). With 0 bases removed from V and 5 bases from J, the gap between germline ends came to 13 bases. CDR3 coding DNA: TGTGCCTGGAGTGTCCCCAGGGGATGGACCGGGGAGCTGTTTTTT. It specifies CAWSVPRGWTGELFF. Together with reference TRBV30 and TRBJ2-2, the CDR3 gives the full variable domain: SQTIHQWPATLVQPVGSPLSLECTVEGTSNPNLYWYRQAAGRGLQLLFYSVGIGQISSEVPQNLSASRPQDRQFILSSKKLLLSDSGFYLCAWSVPRGWTGELFFGEGSRLTVL.

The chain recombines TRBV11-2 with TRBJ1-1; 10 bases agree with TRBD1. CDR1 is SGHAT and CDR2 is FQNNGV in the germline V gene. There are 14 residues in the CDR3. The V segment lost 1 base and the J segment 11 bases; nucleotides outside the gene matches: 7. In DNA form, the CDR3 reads TGTGCCAGCAGCTTAGGACAGGGGGCAATGCGGGCTTTCTTT. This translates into CASSLGQGAMRAFF.